Listed below are T cell receptor beta chains from one sample, sequenced in a study of cytomegalovirus exposure and HLA in healthy donors. Clones were read by immunoSEQ multiplex PCR, and TCRdb kept only the in-frame ones, dropping some. The sample has some 130,000 clones, over 75% seen once; the top ten hold more than 4%. The material sequenced was PBMCs. The receptors were sampled from a male donor in good health and CMV-seropositive. Both conserved end residues are part of each CDR3. A D gene is named only where the DNA matches it firmly. Size is omitted from some rows. Given values are once, few, many or a class for expanded clones.

j_call d_call clone_size v_call cdr3_nt cdr3_aa
TRBJ2-5 TRBD2 - TRBV13 TGTGCCAGCAGCTTAGGGAGTAGCGGGGTCTGGGGAGAGACCCAGTACTTC CASSLGSSGVWGETQYF
TRBJ2-5 TRBD2 - TRBV6-1 TGTGCCAGCAGTGACCCAACCGATACTCGACTAGCGGGAGGGGAGACCCAGTACTTC CASSDPTDTRLAGGETQYF
TRBJ2-4 TRBD2 few TRBV5-1 TGCGCCAGCAGCCCCGGGACTAGCGGGGGGCCCAGCGGGGCCAAAAACATTCAGTACTTC CASSPGTSGGPSGAKNIQYF
TRBJ1-2 TRBD1 - TRBV5-1 TGCGCCAGCAGCTTGGACAGGGGCTATGGCTACACCTTC CASSLDRGYGYTF
TRBJ2-7 TRBD2 - TRBV6-1 TGTGCCAGCAGTGGAGGACTAGCGGGGGGCTCCTACGAGCAGTACTTC CASSGGLAGGSYEQYF
TRBJ2-1 TRBD2 - TRBV19 TGTGCCAGTAGTATTTCCGTTGGCGGGAGGGCCAGAATCGATGAGCAGTTCTTC CASSISVGGRARIDEQFF
TRBJ2-3 TRBD2 - TRBV7-9 TGTGCCAGCAGCTTACAACTAGCGGGAGGCACAGATACGCAGTATTTT CASSLQLAGGTDTQYF
TRBJ2-1 TRBD1 - TRBV28 TGTGCCAGCATTCCTGCCGGGGGGACAGGGGGGAATGAGCAGTTCTTC CASIPAGGTGGNEQFF
TRBJ1-4 - - TRBV18 TGTGCCAGCAGCGACAGCTTATATGAAAAACTGTTTTTT CASSDSLYEKLFF
TRBJ2-1 - few TRBV6-1 TGTGCCAGCAGTGAATTAGCGGTGAGCTCCTACAATGAGCAGTTCTTC CASSELAVSSYNEQFF
TRBJ1-1 TRBD1 - TRBV11-2 TGTGCCAGCAGCAATCCCCGGACAGGGGGTGTTCGGACTGAAGCTTTCTTT CASSNPRTGGVRTEAFF
TRBJ2-3 - - TRBV9 TGTGCCAGCAGCGTAGGGAAGGGGAACACAGATACGCAGTATTTT CASSVGKGNTDTQYF
TRBJ1-5 - - TRBV6-1 TGTGCCAGCAGTGAAGTCGGGGTTTATCAGCCCCAGCATTTT CASSEVGVYQPQHF
TRBJ2-7 - - TRBV28 TGTGCCAGCCAGGGCAGGATTCCCTACGAGCAGTACTTC CASQGRIPYEQYF
TRBJ2-1 TRBD2 - TRBV27 TGTGCCAGCAGGGGACTAGCGAGAGGGCCGAACCATGAGCAGTTCTTC CASRGLARGPNHEQFF
TRBJ2-1 TRBD1 - TRBV25-1 TGTGCCAGCAGTGATCCCGGGACAGGGCCGTTCTTC CASSDPGTGPFF
TRBJ1-2 TRBD1 - TRBV19 TGTGCCGTCCACCCAGGGGGTTTACCCAACTATGGCTACACCTTC CAVHPGGLPNYGYTF
TRBJ2-6 - - TRBV7-2 TGTGCCAGCAGCTTAGGATCCCCGGTGTCTGGGGCCAACGTCCTGACTTTC CASSLGSPVSGANVLTF
TRBJ2-1 - - TRBV27 TGTGCCAGCAGACAGGAGACCTACAATGAGCAGTTCTTC CASRQETYNEQFF
TRBJ2-2 - - TRBV6-5 TGTGCCAGCAATCAGGGCCTTGGCGGGGAGCTGTTTTTT CASNQGLGGELFF
TRBJ2-2 TRBD1 - TRBV2 TGTGCCAGCACGGGACAGGGCGGTGCCGGGGAGCTGTTTTTT CASTGQGGAGELFF
TRBJ2-7 - - TRBV14 TGTGCCAGCAGCCAACATTGGTCGGACAGCCCCTACGAGCAGTACTTC CASSQHWSDSPYEQYF
TRBJ2-6 TRBD2 - TRBV10-3 TGTGCCATCAGTGCCTCCCCGGGACTAACCTCTGGGGCCAACGGCCTGACTTTC CAISASPGLTSGANGLTF
TRBJ2-7 TRBD2 - TRBV5-4 TGTGCCAGCAGTCGACTAGCGGGTACGAGCTCCTACGAGCAGTACTTC CASSRLAGTSSYEQYF
TRBJ2-2 - few TRBV5-4 TGTGCCAGCAGCCCCCAAGGCGGCACCACCGGGGAGCTGTTTTTT CASSPQGGTTGELFF
TRBJ1-1 - - TRBV6-1 TGTGCCAGCACCCTAGCAGAGAACACTGAAGCTTTCTTT CASTLAENTEAFF
TRBJ2-7 TRBD1 - TRBV2 TGTGCCAGCAGTGATTTGGACAGGCCTTCCTACGAGCAGTACTTC CASSDLDRPSYEQYF
TRBJ2-5 - - TRBV11-2 TGTGCCAGCAGCCAATACGGACAGCAAGAGACCCAGTACTTC CASSQYGQQETQYF
TRBJ1-1 - - TRBV28 TGTGCCAGCAGTTTAGCTCGGGTGAACACTGAAGCTTTCTTT CASSLARVNTEAFF
TRBJ1-1 - - TRBV28 TGTGCCAGCACTACGAACACTGAAGCTTTCTTT CASTTNTEAFF
TRBJ1-2 - - TRBV6-5 TGTGCCAGCAGTTACTCGGGCAGGGAAGGAGCTGGCTACACCTTC CASSYSGREGAGYTF
TRBJ2-7 TRBD2 - TRBV11-2 TGTGCCAGCAGCTCACTTAGCGGGAGGAGCTCCTACGAGCAGTACTTC CASSSLSGRSSYEQYF
TRBJ2-7 TRBD1 - TRBV7-6 TGTGCCAGCAGTCCCATCCAGGGACAGGCCTCCTACGAGCAGTACTTC CASSPIQGQASYEQYF
TRBJ2-5 TRBD2 - TRBV28 TGTGCCAGCAGTTTATTCCTAGCGGGAGTTGAGACCCAGTACTTC CASSLFLAGVETQYF
TRBJ1-5 - - TRBV19 TGTGCCAGTAGTACGCGGACGGGGTATAGCAATCAGCCCCAGCATTTT CASSTRTGYSNQPQHF
TRBJ2-1 TRBD2 - TRBV28 TGTGCCAGCAGTTTTGGGACTAGAAATGAGCAGTTCTTC CASSFGTRNEQFF
TRBJ2-1 - - TRBV29-1 TGCAGCGCCCTGGGGGCGAGGAATGAGCAGTTCTTC CSALGARNEQFF
TRBJ1-6 - - TRBV6-1 TGTGCCAGCATTGAAACCCCGAGCTCCTATAATTCACCCCTCCACTTT CASIETPSSYNSPLHF
TRBJ1-3 - - TRBV28 TGTGCCAGCAGTATTACAGGGTACTCCATATATTTT CASSITGYSIYF
TRBJ2-5 TRBD2 few TRBV7-8 TGTGCCAGCAGCCCGCTAGCGGGGATCCTCCAAGAGACCCAGTACTTC CASSPLAGILQETQYF
TRBJ2-1 - few TRBV9 TGTGCCAGCTCTTCAAGGGGCTCCTACAATGAGCAGTTCTTC CASSSRGSYNEQFF
TRBJ2-2 - - TRBV7-9 TGTGCCAGCAGCTTATCGACAGGACGAACCGGGGAGCTGTTTTTT CASSLSTGRTGELFF
TRBJ2-4 TRBD1 - TRBV11-2 TGTGCCAGCAGAAACACGGTCCGGGACAGCAAAAACATTCAGTACTTC CASRNTVRDSKNIQYF